The clone carrying this T cell receptor (beta chain) appeared a few times. Antigen unknown. One entry per CDR3 protein, called by TCRdb with MiXCR from the RT-PCR reads. Counted here are 300,000 to 350,000 distinct CDR3 sequences, over 20% occurring once; the ten biggest clones make up over 9%. V shed 0 bases and J shed 9 bases, with 15 bases lying between them. Germline CDR1 reads MGHRA; CDR2 reads YSYEKL. The CDR3 extends over 15 amino acids. The sample comes from a study of response to subunit inactivated influenza vaccine. The study's findings and limits: Each seasonal influenza vaccination, the authors suggested, recruits few new T cells.

The starting material was PBMCs from blood, obtained 21 months after vaccination. This TCR was sampled from a man aged 50-75 years who received an inactivated influenza vaccine. V gene TRBV4-1 combines with J gene TRBJ1-5; D is uncertain. CDR3 nucleotide sequence: TGCGCCAGCAGCCAAGATATTGGGTCCGTACGGCCCCAGCATTTT. Its translation: CASSQDIGSVRPQHF.